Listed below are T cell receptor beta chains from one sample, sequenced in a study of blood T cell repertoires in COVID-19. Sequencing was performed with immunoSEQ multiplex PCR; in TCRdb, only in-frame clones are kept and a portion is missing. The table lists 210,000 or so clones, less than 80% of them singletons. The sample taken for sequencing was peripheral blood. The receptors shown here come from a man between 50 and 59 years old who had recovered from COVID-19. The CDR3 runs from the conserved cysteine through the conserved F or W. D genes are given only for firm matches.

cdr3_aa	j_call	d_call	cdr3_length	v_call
CASSKEWASGHTDTQYF	TRBJ2-3	-	17	TRBV21-1
CASSLEVGWEEAFF	TRBJ1-1	-	14	TRBV5-1
CASSRTGSSIDTQYF	TRBJ2-3	-	15	TRBV5-4
CASSEREVGRTGDPSYEQYF	TRBJ2-7	TRBD1	20	TRBV2
CASSQSGDEQYF	TRBJ2-7	-	12	TRBV3-1/TRBV3-2
CASSPGQPPGYTF	TRBJ1-2	-	13	TRBV5-4
CSANDLPGHEQYF	TRBJ2-7	-	13	TRBV20-1
CATEAGPDEQFF	TRBJ2-1	TRBD2	12	TRBV24-1
CASSLDLRQGNEQFF	TRBJ2-1	-	15	TRBV7-2
CASSLARSLREAFF	TRBJ1-1	-	14	TRBV7-2
CASTQISPYEQYF	TRBJ2-7	-	13	TRBV7-2
CASSHRDRGAGSYTF	TRBJ1-2	TRBD1	15	TRBV3-1/TRBV3-2
CASSVARGTSGSFVGNEQFF	TRBJ2-1	TRBD2	20	TRBV9
CASSGVGRRADTQYF	TRBJ2-3	-	15	TRBV7-8
CAINGGPSTDTQYF	TRBJ2-3	-	14	TRBV10-3
CASSAGSPLLAKNIQYF	TRBJ2-4	-	17	TRBV2
CATEREGLYEQYF	TRBJ2-7	TRBD2	13	TRBV6-5
CASWATGKGEQYF	TRBJ2-7	-	13	TRBV12-3/TRBV12-4
CAWGAGGYSYEQYF	TRBJ2-7	-	14	TRBV30
CASEAVANTGELFF	TRBJ2-2	-	14	TRBV9
CASSPGGADTQYF	TRBJ2-3	TRBD2	13	TRBV9
CATGRPGQGAYNEQFF	TRBJ2-1	TRBD1	16	TRBV24-1
CASSPSRGNSPLHF	TRBJ1-6	TRBD1	14	TRBV18
CASSPTDDLSGRFYNEQFF	TRBJ2-1	TRBD2	19	TRBV11-3
CAISTPSGVGTGELFF	TRBJ2-2	TRBD2	16	TRBV10-3
CASSIRQGDGYTF	TRBJ1-2	TRBD1	13	TRBV19
CASSLDLWGTYEQYF	TRBJ2-7	-	15	TRBV11-2
CASSVSGRASSGQETQYF	TRBJ2-5	TRBD2	18	TRBV9
CASSVARDLDTQYF	TRBJ2-3	-	14	TRBV9
CVRSIGGDPGQDSGANVLTF	TRBJ2-6	-	20	TRBV7-5
CASSYSMNTEAFF	TRBJ1-1	-	13	TRBV6-2/TRBV6-3
CASSFQVGTVSTDTQYF	TRBJ2-3	-	17	TRBV5-1
CATISGRAEINEQYF	TRBJ2-7	TRBD2	15	TRBV4-3
CASSSAGQGAHRQYF	TRBJ2-7	-	15	TRBV9
CASRSEQGSNTEAFF	TRBJ1-1	-	15	TRBV6-6
CASSLRLAGTYEQYF	TRBJ2-7	TRBD2	15	TRBV27
CASSLAFADTQYF	TRBJ2-3	-	13	TRBV5-6
CASSLYEEAETQYF	TRBJ2-5	-	14	TRBV7-9
CASSLLAGNYEQYF	TRBJ2-7	TRBD2	14	TRBV27
CASSFGDRGYGYTF	TRBJ1-2	TRBD1	14	TRBV5-4
CASSYRQGPYGYTF	TRBJ1-2	TRBD1	14	TRBV7-9
CASSQAGRGYEQYF	TRBJ2-7	-	14	TRBV4-1
CASSVSGKDYEQYF	TRBJ2-7	-	14	TRBV7-2
CASSLLSQETQYF	TRBJ2-5	-	13	TRBV28
CASSYRGGRGQNEQYF	TRBJ2-7	TRBD1	16	TRBV27
CASGTDRTHTGELFF	TRBJ2-2	-	15	TRBV5-1
CASSYSRDWISYEQYF	TRBJ2-7	-	16	TRBV6-2/TRBV6-3
CATRQGWALSF	TRBJ1-2	TRBD1	11	TRBV19
CASSLGQGTYEQYF	TRBJ2-7	-	14	TRBV9
CASSPHLGGEQYF	TRBJ2-7	-	13	TRBV7-3
CASRAFGGFYEQYF	TRBJ2-7	-	14	TRBV28
CASSPGTSDDTDTQYF	TRBJ2-3	TRBD2	16	TRBV5-4
CASSQNEKLFF	TRBJ1-4	-	11	TRBV28